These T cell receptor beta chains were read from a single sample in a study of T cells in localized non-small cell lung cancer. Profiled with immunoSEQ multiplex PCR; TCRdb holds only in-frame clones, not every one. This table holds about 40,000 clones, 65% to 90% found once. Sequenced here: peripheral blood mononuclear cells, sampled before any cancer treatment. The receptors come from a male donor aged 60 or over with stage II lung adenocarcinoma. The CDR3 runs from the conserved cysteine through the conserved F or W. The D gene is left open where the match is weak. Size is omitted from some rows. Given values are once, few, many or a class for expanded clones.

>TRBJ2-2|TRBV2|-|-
CASSESGFGELFF
TGTGCCAGCAGTGAATCAGGGTTCGGGGAGCTGTTTTTT
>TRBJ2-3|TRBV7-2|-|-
CASSLALRSGDTQYF
TGTGCCAGCAGCTTAGCGCTTAGATCTGGAGATACGCAGTATTTT
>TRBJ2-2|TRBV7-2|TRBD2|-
CASSLGTSGRGGELFF
TGTGCCAGCAGCTTGGGGACTAGCGGGAGGGGCGGGGAGCTGTTTTTT
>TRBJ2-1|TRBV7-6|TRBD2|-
CASSLAGSGSLNEQFF
TGTGCCAGCAGCTTAGCGGGTAGCGGGAGCCTCAATGAGCAGTTCTTC
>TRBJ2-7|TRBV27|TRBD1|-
CASSLRGQYYEQYF
TGTGCCAGCAGTTTAAGGGGACAGTACTACGAGCAGTACTTC
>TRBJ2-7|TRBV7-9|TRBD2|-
CASSHSGTSSYEQYF
TGTGCCAGCAGCCATAGCGGGACGAGCTCCTACGAGCAGTACTTC
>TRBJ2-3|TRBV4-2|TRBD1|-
CASSQQGKGNTDTQYF
TGTGCCAGCAGTCAACAGGGGAAGGGGAACACAGATACGCAGTATTTT
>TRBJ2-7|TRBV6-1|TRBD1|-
CASSEQGANEQYF
TGTGCCAGCAGTGAACAGGGGGCTAACGAGCAGTACTTC
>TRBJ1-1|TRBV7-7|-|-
CASSSDPSTEAFF
TGTGCCAGCAGCTCGGACCCGTCCACTGAAGCTTTCTTT
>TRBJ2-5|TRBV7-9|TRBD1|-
CASSSGTGGLQETQYF
TGTGCCAGCAGCTCTGGGACAGGGGGCTTACAAGAGACCCAGTACTTC
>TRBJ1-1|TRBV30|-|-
CAWTGRRVEAFF
TGTGCCTGGACGGGGCGCAGGGTTGAAGCTTTCTTT
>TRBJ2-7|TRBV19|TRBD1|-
CASRRQGSDYEQYF
TGTGCCAGTAGGAGACAGGGGTCGGACTACGAGCAGTACTTC
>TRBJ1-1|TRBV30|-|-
CAWSRPGTLNTEAFF
TGTGCCTGGAGCCGACCCGGGACATTGAACACTGAAGCTTTCTTT
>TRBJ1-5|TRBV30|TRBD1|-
CAWSDKRTGEGQPQHF
TGTGCCTGGAGTGATAAACGGACAGGGGAAGGTCAGCCCCAGCATTTT
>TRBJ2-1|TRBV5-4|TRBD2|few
CASSLGLAGGTEQFF
TGTGCCAGCAGCTTAGGACTAGCGGGAGGGACCGAGCAGTTCTTC
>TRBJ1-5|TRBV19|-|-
CASSKGTDYQPQHF
TGTGCCAGTAGTAAAGGGACTGACTATCAGCCCCAGCATTTT
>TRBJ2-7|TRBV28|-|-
CASSSGRYEQYF
TGTGCCAGCAGTTCGGGTAGGTACGAGCAGTACTTC
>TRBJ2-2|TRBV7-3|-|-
CASSIEGRTNTGELFF
TGTGCCAGCAGTATCGAGGGGAGGACGAACACCGGGGAGCTGTTTTTT
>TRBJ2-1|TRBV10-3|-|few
CAISVLGGTSRSYNEQFF
TGTGCCATCAGTGTACTAGGCGGGACGAGTCGCTCCTACAATGAGCAGTTCTTC
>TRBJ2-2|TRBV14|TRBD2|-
CASSRGTSGSTGELFF
TGTGCCAGCAGCCGTGGGACTAGCGGGAGCACCGGGGAGCTGTTTTTT
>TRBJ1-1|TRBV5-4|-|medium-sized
CASSLKGQSLPFF
TGTGCCAGCAGCTTGAAAGGACAGAGTCTACCTTTCTTT
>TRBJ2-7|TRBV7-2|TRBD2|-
CASSLGGRTLYEQYF
TGTGCCAGCAGCTTAGGCGGGAGGACGTTATACGAGCAGTACTTC
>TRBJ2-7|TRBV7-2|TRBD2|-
CASSREGRPYEQYF
TGTGCCAGCAGTAGGGAGGGCAGGCCCTACGAGCAGTACTTC
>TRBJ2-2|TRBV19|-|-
CASRSGTPNTGELFF
TGTGCCAGCCGATCCGGGACACCTAACACCGGGGAGCTGTTTTTT
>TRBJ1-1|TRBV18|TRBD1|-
CASSIQGESSEAFF
TGTGCCAGCTCAATACAGGGGGAGTCTTCTGAAGCTTTCTTT
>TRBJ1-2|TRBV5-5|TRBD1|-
CASSRAGGEHGSF
TGTGCCAGCAGCCGCGCAGGGGGCGAACATGGAAGCTTC
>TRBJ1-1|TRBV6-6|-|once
CASSYSPGQPTEAFF
TGTGCCAGCAGTTATTCACCGGGCCAACCGACTGAAGCTTTCTTT
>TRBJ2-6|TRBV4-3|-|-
CASSRGSGANVLTF
TGCGCCAGCAGCCGAGGCTCTGGGGCCAACGTCCTGACTTTC
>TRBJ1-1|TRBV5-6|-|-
CASSLAGNTEAFF
TGTGCCAGCAGCTTGGCAGGGAACACTGAAGCTTTCTTT
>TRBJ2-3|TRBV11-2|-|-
CASRDRGVRDTQYF
TGTGCCAGCAGGGACAGAGGGGTCAGAGATACGCAGTATTTT
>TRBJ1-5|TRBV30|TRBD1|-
CAWGTVFSNQPQHF
TGTGCCTGGGGGACAGTATTTAGCAATCAGCCCCAGCATTTT
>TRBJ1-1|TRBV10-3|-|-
CANSDSPNTEAFF
TGTGCCAACTCAGACAGCCCGAACACTGAAGCTTTCTTT
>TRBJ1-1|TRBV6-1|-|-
CASSENPGARTEAFF
TGTGCCAGCAGTGAAAATCCGGGGGCGCGGACTGAAGCTTTCTTT
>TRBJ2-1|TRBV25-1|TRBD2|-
CASSESLSGKDEQFF
TGTGCCAGCAGTGAAAGTCTTAGCGGGAAGGATGAGCAGTTCTTC
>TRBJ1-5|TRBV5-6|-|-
CASSSGGTNSNQPQHF
TGTGCCAGCAGCTCAGGTGGGACAAATAGCAATCAGCCCCAGCATTTT
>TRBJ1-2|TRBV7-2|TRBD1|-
CASSPGQTGGGYTF
TGTGCCAGCAGCCCGGGACAGACCGGAGGAGGCTACACCTTC
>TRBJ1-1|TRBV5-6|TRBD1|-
CASSLKARGQIGSEAFF
TGTGCCAGCAGCTTGAAGGCGAGGGGACAGATCGGGTCCGAAGCTTTCTTT
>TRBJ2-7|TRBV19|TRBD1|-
CASSIQTGSYEQYF
TGTGCCAGTAGTATTCAGACAGGGAGCTACGAGCAGTACTTC
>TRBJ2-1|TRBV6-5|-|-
CASSYTRDWYNEQFF
TGTGCCAGCAGTTACACCCGGGATTGGTACAATGAGCAGTTCTTC
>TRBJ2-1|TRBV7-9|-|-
CASRALESNDEQFF
TGTGCCAGCAGGGCGCTAGAATCCAATGATGAGCAGTTCTTC
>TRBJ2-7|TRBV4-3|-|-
CASSQEKASSYEQYF
TGCGCCAGCAGCCAAGAAAAGGCCAGCTCCTACGAGCAGTACTTC
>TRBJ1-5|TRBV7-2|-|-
CASSLDRESQHF
TGTGCCAGCAGCTTAGATCGGGAATCCCAGCATTTT
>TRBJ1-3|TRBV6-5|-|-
CASRGLGGTIYF
TGTGCCAGCAGGGGCTTGGGAGGCACCATATATTTT
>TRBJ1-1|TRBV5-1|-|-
CASSRSTTTEAFF
TGCGCCAGCAGCCGTTCTACCACCACTGAAGCTTTCTTT
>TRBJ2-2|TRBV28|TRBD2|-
CATPGGSGSNTGELFF
TGTGCCACTCCAGGCGGGAGTGGTTCGAACACCGGGGAGCTGTTTTTT